This T cell receptor (beta chain) originates from a study of PD-1 blockade in classical Hodgkin lymphoma. Overall study findings and caveats: TCR diversity at baseline was reported to be reduced in newly diagnosed patients relative to healthy donors. Those achieving complete response showed baseline diversity like newly diagnosed patients. Possible causes of repertoire differences, disease activity or prior therapy, remain undefined.

Exposure to brentuximab vedotin varied, and each patient had relapsed following autologous stem cell transplantation. Patients showed best responses of complete response, partial response or progressive disease. Trimming cost V 6 bases and J 10 bases; bases outside gene matches: 9. The CDR3 has 13 residues. Germline CDR1 is MDHEN and CDR2 is SYDVKM. Measured with immunoSEQ multiplex PCR; TCRdb has only the in-frame clones, and not every one. The table records more than 15,000 clones, roughly 67% of them present only once. As regards this clone: Its antigen is as yet unknown.

The chain couples TRBV28 to TRBJ2-1; 7 positions match TRBD1. The input for sequencing was peripheral blood mononuclear cells (PBMCs), taken before the second cycle of nivolumab. The receptor comes from a human donor with classical Hodgkin lymphoma. DNA for the CDR3: TGTGCCAGCAGGAGTCAGGGGGTAGGGGAGCAGTTCTTC. Residues: CASRSQGVGEQFF.